One sample yielded the 23 T cell receptor beta chains listed below, sequenced in a study of blood T cell repertoires in COVID-19. The assay was immunoSEQ multiplex PCR, and TCRdb's table has in-frame clones only and misses some. The table has some 330,000 clones, roughly four fifths seen once. The specimen sequenced was PBMCs or T cells enriched from blood (not recorded which). Source of these receptors: a woman between 50 and 59 years old who had recovered from COVID-19.

CDR3 sequence (DNA): TGTGCCAGCAGTTTCCCCGGACAGGGGGGTCAGCCCCAGCATTTT. Protein sequence: CASSFPGQGGQPQHF. The J gene is TRBJ1-5, the V gene TRBV6-2 or TRBV6-3, with 10 bases that match TRBD1. Trimming cost V 4 bases and J 6 bases; bases outside gene matches: 6. The CDR3 length is 15 residues. CDR1 is MNHEY, CDR2 SVGEGT, per germline.

Only a few counts were recorded for this clone. The CDR3 DNA sequence: TGTGCCAGCAGTGTGCCTGGGACAGGGAACGGCTACACCTTC. It encodes CASSVPGTGNGYTF. The chain couples TRBV5-5 to TRBJ1-2, with TRBD1 matching over 9 bases. V lost 5 bases, J lost 8 bases, and 10 bases stayed unmatched. This CDR3 is built from 14 residues. CDR1 is SGHKS, CDR2 YYEKEE, per germline (reference sequence).

The sample holds a few counts of this clone. The V gene is TRBV7-9, the J gene TRBJ2-7; 10 positions agree with TRBD2. The germline CDR1 and CDR2 sequences are SEHNR and FQNEAQ (reference sequence). The junction had 3 bases not matched to a gene; V was cut back by 1 base and J by 6 bases. CDR3 length: 14 amino acids. Written as DNA, the CDR3 is TGTGCCAGCAGCTTAGAAAGCGGGGGGGCCGAGCAGTACTTC. Translation: CASSLESGGAEQYF.

The gene calls are TRBV7-2 and TRBJ2-2; 10 bases match TRBD2. Trimming removed 5 bases from V and 7 bases from J; junction bases left unmatched: 13. The CDR3 runs 17 residues. CDR1 SGHTA and CDR2 FQGNSA come from the germline V gene. The CDR3 region has the DNA TGTGCCAGCAGCCCGCAGGGACTAGCGAGGATTCACGGGGAGCTGTTTTTT. Protein sequence: CASSPQGLARIHGELFF.

The chain employs TRBV21-1 and TRBJ1-3. TRBV21-1 is recorded as a pseudogene. This CDR3 spans 17 amino acids. CDR3: CASSLRRGRESGNTIYF. CDR3 sequence (DNA): TGTGCCAGCAGTTTACGGAGGGGACGGGAATCTGGAAACACCATATATTTT.

Only one count was recorded for this clone. The rearrangement joins TRBV16 to TRBJ1-5; D not resolved. V was cut by 0 bases and J by 4 bases, with 7 bases left in between. This CDR3 region has 14 residues. Germline V lookup: CDR1 KGHSY, CDR2 FQNENV. The CDR3 spells CASSQSGVNQPQHF. The CDR3 region has the DNA TGTGCCAGCAGCCAATCGGGAGTAAATCAGCCCCAGCATTTT.

V gene TRBV28 combines with J gene TRBJ1-2, with D unclear. Germline values: CDR1 MDHEN, CDR2 SYDVKM. V was clipped by 7 bases and J by 1 base, with 10 bases between them. The length of the CDR3 is 13 residues. CDR3 residues: CASIRHGNYGYTF. The DNA of the CDR3 is TGTGCCAGCATCCGACACGGTAACTATGGCTACACCTTC.

The V call is TRBV4-3, the J call TRBJ2-5; D unclear. Germline V gene sequence: CDR1 LGHNA, CDR2 YSLEER. The germline V and J ends were trimmed by 0 bases and 4 bases, with 12 bases remaining between them. The CDR3 consists of 15 residues. The CDR3 sequence: CASSQEVGPGETQYF. The CDR3 bases are TGCGCCAGCAGCCAAGAGGTGGGTCCGGGAGAGACCCAGTACTTC.

This clone has only one observation. The rearrangement links TRBV4-1 to TRBJ1-2; D is undetermined. This CDR3 region has 15 residues. Trimming removed 0 bases from V and 5 bases from J, with 13 bases in between. Germline lookup yields CDR1 MGHRA and CDR2 YSYEKL. DNA of the CDR3: TGCGCCAGCAGCCAAGAAGCTGTGGGCTTGTATGGCTACACCTTC. The encoded protein is CASSQEAVGLYGYTF.

This rearrangement joins TRBV7-2 to TRBJ2-2; 10 nucleotides line up with TRBD2. CDR1 and CDR2 (germline): SGHTA, FQGNSA. J gave up 8 bases and V 1 base, and 4 bases lay outside the gene matches. The CDR3 spans 15 residues. The chain's CDR3 is CASSLELAGVGELFF. CDR3 nucleotide sequence: TGTGCCAGCAGCTTAGAGCTAGCGGGAGTGGGGGAGCTGTTTTTT. Looking up the rest from reference TRBV7-2 and TRBJ2-2 gives the full variable domain: GAGVSQSPSNKVTEKGKDVELRCDPISGHTALYWYRQSLGQGLEFLIYFQGNSAPDKSGLPSDRFSAERTGGSVSTLTIQRTQQEDSAVYLCASSLELAGVGELFFGEGSRLTVL.

Here the CDR3 reads CAWSAGVSGSSEQFF. DNA for the CDR3: TGTGCCTGGAGTGCGGGTGTTAGCGGGAGTTCTGAGCAGTTCTTC. The chain uses TRBV30 and TRBJ2-1; 9 bases align to TRBD2. Germline lookup yields CDR1 GTSNPN and CDR2 SVGIG (reference sequence). This CDR3 region has 15 residues. J lost 9 bases, V lost 1 base, and 10 bases had no gene match.

The V gene is TRBV3-1 (or the pseudogene TRBV3-2), the J gene TRBJ1-2; possibly TRBD1 for D (6 bases). The CDR3 runs 13 residues. Germline CDR1 reads LGHDT; CDR2 reads YNNKEL (reference sequence). The germline V and J ends were trimmed by 3 bases and 7 bases, with 12 bases remaining between them. The CDR3 DNA reads TGTGCCAGCAGCCACCGGGGGGGGCTTGGCTACACCTTC. Translation: CASSHRGGLGYTF.

Notes on this clone: The identical CDR3 is also encoded by other nucleotide sequences in the sample. The rearrangement links TRBV19 to TRBJ1-1, with D unclear. The CDR3 extends over 12 amino acids. Trimming took off 6 bases at V and 3 bases at J, with 8 bases between the two ends. Looked up from germline, CDR1 is LNHDA and CDR2 is SQIVND (reference sequence). CDR3 residues: CASSLRDTEAFF. Written as DNA, the CDR3 is TGTGCCAGTAGCCTGAGAGACACTGAAGCTTTCTTT. The variable domain in full, completed from reference TRBV19 and TRBJ1-1, reads DGGITQSPKYLFRKEGQNVTLSCEQNLNHDAMYWYRQDPGQGLRLIYYSQIVNDFQKGDIAEGYSVSREKKESFPLTVTSAQKNPTAFYLCASSLRDTEAFFGQGTRLTVV.

V gene TRBV5-1 combines with J gene TRBJ1-2; D unresolved. Germline lookup yields CDR1 SGHRS and CDR2 YFSETQ. The CDR3 totals 13 residues. The V end was cut by 0 bases, the J end by 3 bases, with 6 bases between. This CDR3 is CASSLVADYGYTF. The CDR3 DNA reads TGCGCCAGCAGCTTGGTCGCAGACTATGGCTACACCTTC.

V is TRBV11-3 and J is TRBJ2-2, with D tentatively TRBD2 (6 bases). The CDR3 has 17 residues. V lost 5 bases to trimming and J lost 4 bases, with 20 bases between them. Germline V lookup: CDR1 SGHNT, CDR2 YENEEA. The CDR3 nucleotides are TGTGCCAGCAGCAGTGGGGACTGGGGAGGCACCACCGGGGAGCTGTTTTTT. It encodes CASSSGDWGGTTGELFF.

The chain's CDR3 is CASSQDLNTEAFF. The CDR3 region has the DNA TGTGCCAGCAGCCAAGACTTGAACACTGAAGCTTTCTTT. The gene calls are TRBV4-2 and TRBJ1-1; D call uncertain. This CDR3 comprises 13 residues. Germline values: CDR1 LGHNA, CDR2 YNFKEQ. V lost 0 bases and J 0 bases, leaving 2 bases between the germline ends.

This rearrangement joins TRBV19 to TRBJ2-1; 10 nucleotides align to TRBD1. Germline assignment: CDR1 LNHDA and CDR2 SQIVND (reference sequence). This CDR3 has 18 amino acids. V dropped 4 bases and J dropped 4; count of bases not matched to a gene: 13. The CDR3 loop reads CASSRRDRGSGQYNEQFF. The CDR3, as DNA: TGTGCCAGTAGTAGGCGGGACAGGGGATCTGGGCAATACAATGAGCAGTTCTTC.

This clone occurred once. This sequence joins TRBV7-8 and TRBJ2-5; 12 positions agree with TRBD2. The CDR3 spans 16 residues. CDR1 is SGHVS, CDR2 FQNEAQ, per germline. The ends lost 5 bases at V and 6 bases at J; junction bases unmatched: 10. CDR3 in DNA: TGTGCCAGCAGCGCCATGACTAGCGGGAGTTCACAGACCCAGTACTTC. Protein product: CASSAMTSGSSQTQYF.

V and J are TRBV9 and TRBJ2-3; no clear D gene. Per the germline V gene, CDR1 is SGDLS and CDR2 is YYNGEE. The CDR3 length is 14 residues. Trimming left V 3 bases short and J 3 bases short, with 11 bases between. CDR3 nucleotides: TGTGCCAGCAGCGCCCCGGAGAAGACAGATACGCAGTATTTT. It yields the protein CASSAPEKTDTQYF.

This clone was observed once. The chain is built from TRBV6-6 and TRBJ1-1; D perhaps matches TRBD1 (6 bases). Trimming took 10 bases from V and 3 from J, leaving 15 bases between them. The CDR3 runs to 13 residues. Germline V gene sequence: CDR1 MNHNY, CDR2 SVGAGI (reference sequence). This CDR3 is CATTTGSYTEAFF. CDR3 nucleotides: TGTGCCACAACTACAGGGTCTTACACTGAAGCTTTCTTT.

The chain has TRBV7-2 and TRBJ1-6; D remains unclear. Trimming cost V 5 bases and J 5 bases, with 10 bases left between them. Germline CDR1 is SGHTA and CDR2 is FQGNSA. The CDR3 is made up of 14 amino acids. CDR3 amino acids: CASSATLNNSPLHF. CDR3 coding DNA: TGTGCCAGCAGCGCTACCCTAAATAATTCACCCCTCCACTTT.

The rearrangement links TRBV28 to TRBJ2-5; 9 bases line up with TRBD1. The junction had 12 bases not matched to a gene; V was cut back by 4 bases and J by 3 bases. The CDR3 has 17 residues. Per the germline V gene, CDR1 is MDHEN and CDR2 is SYDVKM. The CDR3 coding sequence is TGTGCCAGCAGTTCAACGAGCTGGGACAGGGCCGAAGAGACCCAGTACTTC. Its translation is CASSSTSWDRAEETQYF.

The chain is built from TRBV29-1 and TRBJ2-3; 7 bases fit TRBD2. The CDR3 is made up of 14 amino acids. After removal of 4 bases from V and 6 bases from J, the junction contained 10 bases not matched to a gene. In germline, CDR1 is SQVTM, CDR2 ANQGSEA. CDR3 residues: CSVAGAGVSDTQYF. CDR3 in DNA: TGCAGCGTTGCGGGTGCGGGAGTAAGCGATACGCAGTATTTT.